This TCR beta chain was captured in a study of blood T cell repertoires in COVID-19 (dated by TCRdb to about 2020). Background on the whole study: Samples covering the acute and convalescent phases of COVID-19 were provided by collaborators in the United States, Italy and Spain. The material from the prospective study consisted of cDNA or gDNA derived from T cells, B-cell-depleted T cells, or PBMCs. Deeply sampled blood TCRbeta repertoires from subjects exposed to, actively infected with, or recovered from COVID-19 were included in the dataset. The repertoires were made available in a free public database intended to serve as a resource for research on the immune response to SARS-CoV-2. Samples were obtained from the ongoing ImmuneRACE study (first 160 participants) and from about 1,300 subjects provided by 6 global collaborators. Sample metadata almost always included a de-identified subject ID, COVID-19 status, age in years and sex. Where HLA class I and class II types were available, the types were taken from metadata supplied by the sample provider, not from assay-based typing. Overall study results and their limits: How much clinical and demographic metadata was included differed by source and by participant, and the metadata was provided uncurated.

In Seattle, one collaborating source enrolled patients while the infection was active and tracked those patients longitudinally over the course of disease. Each collaborating institution followed its own protocols to collect whole blood in K2EDTA tubes. For TCRbeta analysis, collaborator samples were shipped as frozen whole blood, as isolated PBMCs, or as DNA extracted from either sample type. The immunoSEQ Assay, a bias-controlled multiplex PCR, was used to amplify TCRbeta CDR3 regions from genomic DNA. The original pipeline was this. The number of nucleated cells in each sample was estimated from the amplification of reference gene primers within the assay. To quantify the absolute abundance of each unique TCRbeta CDR3 rearrangement, sequence reads were collapsed and filtered. For each sample, productive Simpson clonality was calculated as the square root of Simpson's diversity index across productive rearrangements. TCRdb re-hosts the immuneACCESS table, in-frame sequences only. Its copies lack some clones; in the studies checked, an unresolved V gene accounts for under half of them, and the cause for the rest is not known. V, J and clone size reflect that table, while D and trimming were determined from the DNA. The sample table holds 450,000 or so clones, of which 89% were seen once. The biggest ten clones account for around 0.95% of the sample.

CDR1 and CDR2 (SGDLS, YYNGEE) derive from the germline V gene. A distance of 15 bases separates the germline ends of V and J, which lose 4 bases and 3 bases respectively. From its cysteine to its phenylalanine, the CDR3 spans 15 amino acids. CDR3 DNA is the only sequence kept; it has 45 bases, read in frame from the first base. Worth noting for this clone: Its antigen is not yet known. Per-base qualities were not stored, and no clone one base away is much larger.

This chain joins TRBV9 to TRBJ2-3; TRBD2 is perhaps the D gene, given 6 matching bases. Sequenced: peripheral blood. This clonotype originated in a young man with COVID-19, enrolled during active disease. The CDR3 region has the sequence CASSLTGRETDTQYF. The bases are TGTGCCAGCAGCTTAACGGGTCGGGAGACAGATACGCAGTATTTT.